This T cell receptor (beta chain) derives from a study of shared clonotypes between healthy human individuals. Background on the study: The composition of the donors was two women and three men aged 18 to 49.

The assay ran at deep level. The repertoire was sequenced with immunoSEQ multiplex PCR; TCRdb's copy has only in-frame clones and lacks some. The repertoire holds about 960,000 clones, more than 75% seen once, with around 1.5% in the top ten. The sequence was collected from a man between 18 and 29 years old in good health. The source material was memory CD4+ T cells sorted from blood. Subset specified: CD45RA-negative fraction.

CDR3 amino acids: CASSLRRGVFSTDTQYF. The CDR3 DNA sequence: TGTGCCAGCAGCTTGCGGAGGGGGGTTTTCAGCACAGATACGCAGTATTTT. The gene calls are TRBV5-6 and TRBJ2-3; D may correspond to TRBD1 or TRBD2 (6 bases each). The germline gives CDR1 SGHDT, CDR2 YYEEEE. CDR3 length: 17 residues. Trimming stripped 1 base from V and 0 bases from J, with 15 bases between.